These 3 T cell receptor beta chains originate from one sample sequenced in a study of cytomegalovirus exposure and HLA in healthy donors. The study ran its PCR with 60 Vbeta and 13 Jbeta primers. Assay: immunoSEQ multiplex PCR; the TCRdb copy retains only in-frame clones and omits some. The table records approximately 190,000 clones, approximately 86% of them present only once. Material for sequencing was PBMCs. Every receptor here comes from a boy between 2 and 10 years old in good health and CMV-seronegative.

This rearrangement joins TRBV7-3 to TRBJ1-2; possibly TRBD1 for D (5 bases). CDR1 is SGHTA, CDR2 FQGTGA, per germline. V was clipped by 5 bases and J by 3 bases, with 10 bases between them. The CDR3 consists of 13 residues. The CDR3 nucleotides are TGTGCCAGCAGCCCCGGGGGATACTATGGCTACACCTTC. Translation gives CASSPGGYYGYTF.

This clone was counted a single time. J is TRBJ2-7 and V is TRBV6-1, with a possible D match to TRBD2 (6 bases). This CDR3 region has 15 residues. Germline V gives CDR1 MNHNS, CDR2 SASEGT. The V end was cut by 0 bases, the J end by 6 bases, with 15 bases between. As DNA, the CDR3 is TGTGCCAGCAGTGAAGCTGCGGGGTTCATCCGCGAGCAGTACTTC. Its translation: CASSEAAGFIREQYF.

The V call is TRBV18, the J call TRBJ2-1, with TRBD1 matching 7 bases. Germline lookup yields CDR1 KGHSH and CDR2 LQKENI. CDR3 size: 15 residues. The junction had 7 bases not matched to a gene; V was cut back by 6 bases and J by 2 bases. The CDR3 region has the DNA TGTGCCAGCTCCCGACTGGGGACAGCCTACAATGAGCAGTTCTTC. As protein: CASSRLGTAYNEQFF.